This TCR beta chain was recorded in a study of T cells in Graves' hyperthyroidism and ophthalmopathy. Overall study results and limits: Ophthalmopathy got predicted by the model a median approximately 6 months before its onset. In simple terms, a model built on 13 V-J features told ophthalmopathy apart from stable hyperthyroidism.

The V gene end was trimmed by 4 bases and the J gene end by 4 bases; junction bases not matched to a gene: 15. This CDR3 spans 17 amino acids. Germline V CDR1 and CDR2: SGHDN, FVKESK. As for this clonotype: Its cognate antigen is unknown.

TCR beta CDR3 sequences were amplified from RNA transcripts. The TCR CDR3 first-round RT-PCR relied on the HTBI primer set. Using its own MiXCR run on the multiplex PCR reads, TCRdb lists one record per CDR3 protein. The profile shows more than 350,000 distinct CDR3 sequences, over 12% of them singletons. Patients were excluded because of uncontrolled infection, other autoimmune disease, pregnancy or lactation. This rearrangement joins TRBV14 to TRBJ2-7; TRBD2 matches at 8 bases. Sequencing was carried out using blood. The receptor was derived from a woman aged 55-69 years with Graves' ophthalmopathy. The CDR3 is CASSRGVAGPKRYEQYF. The CDR3 nucleotides read TGTGCCAGCAGCCGGGGGGTAGCGGGACCGAAGAGGTACGAGCAGTACTTC.